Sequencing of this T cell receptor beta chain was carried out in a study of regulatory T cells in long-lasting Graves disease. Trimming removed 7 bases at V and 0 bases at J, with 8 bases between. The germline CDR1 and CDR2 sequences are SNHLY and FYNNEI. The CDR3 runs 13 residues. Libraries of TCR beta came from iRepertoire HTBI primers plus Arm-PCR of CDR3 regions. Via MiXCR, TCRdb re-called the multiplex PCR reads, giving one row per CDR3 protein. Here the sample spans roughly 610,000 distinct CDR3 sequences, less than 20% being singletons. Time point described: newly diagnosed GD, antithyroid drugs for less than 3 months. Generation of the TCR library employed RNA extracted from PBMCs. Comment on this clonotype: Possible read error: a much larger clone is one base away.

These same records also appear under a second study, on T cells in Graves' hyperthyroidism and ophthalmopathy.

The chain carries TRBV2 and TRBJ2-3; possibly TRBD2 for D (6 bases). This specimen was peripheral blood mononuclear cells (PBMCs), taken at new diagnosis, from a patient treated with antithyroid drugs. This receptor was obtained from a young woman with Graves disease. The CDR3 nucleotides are TGTGCCAGCATCCGGGGGAGCACAGATACGCAGTATTTT. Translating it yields CASIRGSTDTQYF.